Following are 24 T cell receptor beta chains from one sample sequenced in a study of CD8 T cells in ankylosing spondylitis. TCRdb analysed the 5' RACE reads with MiXCR anew, one entry per CDR3 protein. The data contain some 140,000 distinct CDR3 sequences, 5.5% to 7.5% of them singletons. Sequenced input: blood, either unsorted or a sorted T cell fraction (not recorded which). The source of these receptors is a female donor with ankylosing spondylitis or in good health (not recorded which).

Many counts were recorded for this clonotype. The CDR3 protein is CASSQDLPGRLNYGYTF. The CDR3 DNA reads as TGTGCCAGCAGCCAAGATCTTCCGGGACGCCTGAACTATGGCTACACCTTC. V and J are TRBV14 and TRBJ1-2; D is perhaps TRBD1 (5 bases). The CDR3 extends over 17 amino acids. Trimming stripped 0 bases from V and 2 bases from J, with 16 bases between. Germline CDR1 and CDR2: SGHDN and FVKESK.

V and J are TRBV5-1 and TRBJ2-4; 11 bases fit TRBD2. The V gene's germline CDR1 is SGHRS and CDR2 YFSETQ. V gave up 0 bases and J gave up 2 bases; unmatched junction bases: 4. The CDR3 extends over 17 amino acids. CDR3 sequence reads: CASSLDSGGAPKNIQYF. The DNA for the CDR3 is TGCGCCAGCAGCTTGGATAGCGGGGGGGCCCCCAAAAACATTCAGTACTTC.

This clonotype showed up many times. The chain uses TRBV12-3 or TRBV12-4 and TRBJ2-1; D may match TRBD1 or TRBD2 (5 bases each). V was shortened by 3 bases and J by 8 bases, with 20 bases between the two germline ends. CDR3 length equals 16 residues. For the CDR3, the DNA is TGTGCCAGCAGTTTTTGGCCCTGGCCGGGACGGGATGAGCAGTTCTTC. It codes for CASSFWPWPGRDEQFF.

This clonotype was counted ten times or more. V usage is TRBV19 and J usage is TRBJ2-1; 9 bases are shared with TRBD1. The CDR3 consists of 13 residues. The germline CDR1 and CDR2 sequences are LNHDA and SQIVND (reference sequence). The junction had 5 bases not matched to a gene; V was cut back by 7 bases and J by 7 bases. CDR3 bases: TGTGCCAGTAAACCGACAGGGGGGAATGAGCAGTTCTTC. Its translation: CASKPTGGNEQFF.

The table lists this clonotype with many counts. The V and J genes are TRBV12-3 or TRBV12-4 and TRBJ2-2; D is perhaps TRBD1 or TRBD2 (5 bases each). Trimming removed 6 bases from V and 5 bases from J, with 22 bases in between. This CDR3 is built from 17 residues. The CDR3: CASRPNLARGLTGELFF. In DNA, the CDR3 is TGTGCCAGCAGGCCTAATCTGGCGAGGGGTCTGACCGGGGAGCTGTTTTTT.

There are many counts of this clonotype. J is TRBJ1-4 and V is TRBV29-1, with D unresolved. Germline lookup yields CDR1 SQVTM and CDR2 ANQGSEA. The ends were cut back, 4 bases at V and 7 bases at J, with 10 bases in the middle. The CDR3 is 12 amino acids. The CDR3 DNA follows: TGCAGCGTTGGAAGGAACGCTGAAAAACTGTTTTTT. Protein: CSVGRNAEKLFF.

This clonotype was detected many times. The V call is TRBV3-1, the J call TRBJ1-4; D ambiguous. V was shortened by 4 bases and J by 5 bases, with 14 bases between the two germline ends. This CDR3 is built from 15 residues. Germline V CDR1 and CDR2: LGHDT, YNNKEL (reference sequence). The CDR3 bases are TGTGCCAGCAGCCGGAACGACGAGCCGAATGAAAAACTGTTTTTT. As protein: CASSRNDEPNEKLFF.

This clonotype has at least ten counts. This chain uses TRBV7-2 with TRBJ1-1; TRBD1 matches at 8 bases. Germline V gene lookup returns CDR1 SGHTA and CDR2 FQGNSA. Unmatched junction bases numbered 9, after V lost 5 bases and J lost 1 base. CDR3 size: 16 residues. CDR3 bases: TGTGCCAGCAGCCTGTCCAGAGGGACAGGGAACACTGAAGCTTTCTTT. Protein sequence: CASSLSRGTGNTEAFF.

Many counts were recorded for this clonotype. The chain couples TRBV9 to TRBJ1-4; D may be TRBD1 (5 bases). Looked up from germline, CDR1 is SGDLS and CDR2 is YYNGEE. This CDR3 has 13 residues. V was pared by 0 bases and J by 6 bases, with 6 bases between. The CDR3 region has the DNA TGTGCCAGCAGCGTAGCGGGGGATGAAAAACTGTTTTTT. It translates to CASSVAGDEKLFF.

This clonotype has at least ten counts. The chain uses TRBV5-6 and TRBJ2-1; D is uncertain. The CDR3 spans 13 residues. Trimming took 5 bases from V and 4 from J, leaving 10 bases between them. Germline lookup yields CDR1 SGHDT and CDR2 YYEEEE. The CDR3 nucleotides read TGTGCCAGCAGGGCTGTGGGGTACAATGAGCAGTTCTTC. It codes for CASRAVGYNEQFF.

This clonotype came up many times. J is TRBJ2-6 and V is TRBV6-1; 7 nucleotides line up with TRBD1. V shed 4 bases, J shed 2 bases, and the junction held 8 bases outside the gene matches. Germline CDR1 and CDR2: MNHNS and SASEGT. The CDR3 sequence is 17 residues long. The CDR3 loop is CASSGLQGSPGANVLTF. The CDR3, as DNA: TGTGCCAGCAGTGGTTTACAGGGGTCGCCTGGGGCCAACGTCCTGACTTTC.

This clonotype was recorded at least ten times. The chain has TRBV5-1 and TRBJ1-4, with TRBD1 matching 7 bases. Germline CDR1 reads SGHRS; CDR2 reads YFSETQ. V lost 4 bases to trimming and J lost 8 bases; unmatched junction nucleotides: 11. The CDR3 has 15 residues. The CDR3 bases are TGCGCCAGCAGCCATAGGACAGGATGGAAAGAAAAACTGTTTTTT. Encoded protein: CASSHRTGWKEKLFF. The full variable domain, completed using reference TRBV5-1 and TRBJ1-4, is KAGVTQTPRYLIKTRGQQVTLSCSPISGHRSVSWYQQTPGQGLQFLFEYFSETQRNKGNFPGRFSGRQFSNSRSEMNVSTLELGDSALYLCASSHRTGWKEKLFFGSGTQLSVL.

This clonotype was counted many times. J is TRBJ2-1 and V is TRBV20-1, with TRBD2 matching 7 bases. The germline CDR1 and CDR2 sequences are DFQATT and SNEGSKA (reference sequence). The CDR3 consists of 16 residues. The V segment lost 4 bases and the J segment 6 bases; nucleotides outside the gene matches: 15. The CDR3 DNA sequence: TGCAGTGCTAATAGCCCGCTGGGGGGGGTGGTCAATGAGCAGTTCTTC. Translation: CSANSPLGGVVNEQFF.

This clonotype has a count of ten or more. V and J are TRBV5-1 and TRBJ2-5, with 7 nucleotides matching TRBD1. The length of the CDR3 is 13 residues. J gave up 5 bases and V 4 bases, and 5 bases lay outside the gene matches. Germline V gene sequence: CDR1 SGHRS, CDR2 YFSETQ. The CDR3 sequence is CASSPGQVETQYF. The CDR3 nucleotides are TGCGCCAGCAGCCCCGGACAGGTGGAGACCCAGTACTTC.

This clonotype was seen many times. The chain carries TRBV4-2 and TRBJ2-7; 15 bases map to TRBD2. The germline V gene encodes CDR1 LGHNA and CDR2 YNFKEQ. CDR3 length: 18 amino acids. V lost 3 bases and J lost 3; bases outside the gene matches: 9. The CDR3 bases are TGTGCCAGCAGCCACGCCTCAGGGACTAGCGGGGGGAACTACGAGCAGTACTTC. As protein: CASSHASGTSGGNYEQYF.

This clonotype was seen a handful of times. The chain carries TRBV11-3 and TRBJ2-2; 9 bases are a match to TRBD2. Per germline, CDR1 SGHNT and CDR2 YENEEA. The CDR3 is 16 residues long. J gave up 4 bases and V 2 bases, and 5 bases lay outside the gene matches. CDR3 region: CASSLRRGGSTGELFF. In DNA form, the CDR3 reads TGTGCCAGCAGCTTACGGCGGGGGGGTAGCACCGGGGAGCTGTTTTTT.

The chain couples TRBV7-3 to TRBJ1-4, with 10 bases matching TRBD1. CDR3 length: 20 amino acids. The ends lost 5 bases at V and 4 bases at J; junction bases unmatched: 19. The germline gives CDR1 SGHTA, CDR2 FQGTGA. Here the CDR3 reads CASSIPVWDRGVWGNEKLFF. The DNA of the CDR3 is TGTGCCAGCAGCATACCTGTATGGGACAGGGGTGTATGGGGTAATGAAAAACTGTTTTTT. Looking up the rest from reference TRBV7-3 and TRBJ1-4 gives the full variable domain: GAGVSQTPSNKVTEKGKYVELRCDPISGHTALYWYRQSLGQGPEFLIYFQGTGAADDSGLPNDRFFAVRPEGSVSTLKIQRTERGDSAVYLCASSIPVWDRGVWGNEKLFFGSGTQLSVL.

This clonotype occurred many times. The rearrangement joins TRBV6-1 to TRBJ1-5, with TRBD1 matching 11 bases. Germline-derived CDR1 and CDR2 are MNHNS and SASEGT. The CDR3 contains 15 residues. V was pared by 6 bases and J by 6 bases, with 7 bases of the junction left unmatched. CDR3 nucleotides: TGTGCCAGCAGACCGGGACAGGGGGGAAGTCAGCCCCAGCATTTT. Translating gives CASRPGQGGSQPQHF.

This clonotype was detected ten times or more. In nucleotides, the CDR3 is TGCGCCACCAAGGACGACAGGGCGGGAATGGGAACTGAAGCTTTCTTT. Its protein is CATKDDRAGMGTEAFF. The chain employs TRBV5-1 and TRBJ1-1, with TRBD1 matching over 7 bases. Trimming cost V 9 bases and J 5 bases; bases outside gene matches: 19. The CDR3 spans 16 residues. Germline lookup yields CDR1 SGHRS and CDR2 YFSETQ.

This clonotype was detected ten times or more. The V call is TRBV29-1, the J call TRBJ1-1; D might be TRBD1 (5 bases). Germline CDR1 reads SQVTM; CDR2 reads ANQGSEA. CDR3 length equals 12 residues. Trimming removed 5 bases at V and 1 base at J, with 8 bases between. This CDR3 reads CSVSRGNTEAFF. The CDR3 DNA follows: TGCAGCGTTAGTAGGGGGAACACTGAAGCTTTCTTT.

This sequence joins TRBV6-5 and TRBJ2-7; TRBD2 matches at 7 bases. Germline V CDR1 and CDR2: MNHEY, SVGAGI. Trimming took 6 bases from V and 4 from J; bases not matched to a gene: 9. CDR3 length equals 14 residues. CDR3 DNA sequence: TGTGCCAGCAGACGAGGACCCGGGGGGTACGAGCAGTACTTC. Protein product: CASRRGPGGYEQYF.

The table lists this clonotype with many counts. This chain links TRBV12-3 or TRBV12-4 with TRBJ2-1, with D tentatively TRBD2 (7 bases). The CDR3 is made up of 14 amino acids. Trimming stripped 4 bases from V and 8 bases from J, with 15 bases between. The CDR3 nucleotides are TGTGCCAGCAGTTACCCTGGGGGGGCTGATGAGCAGTTCTTC. It encodes CASSYPGGADEQFF.

This clonotype was counted many times. The genes are TRBV29-1 and TRBJ2-1, with D possibly matching TRBD2 (5 bases). The germline V gene encodes CDR1 SQVTM and CDR2 ANQGSEA. V lost 3 bases, J lost 0 bases, and 9 bases lay in between. The CDR3 is 14 amino acids. The CDR3 here is CSVERVSSYNEQFF. The CDR3 nucleotides read TGCAGCGTTGAGAGGGTCTCCTCCTACAATGAGCAGTTCTTC.

In its sample, this clonotype was seen many times. The rearrangement joins TRBV7-2 to TRBJ2-7; D unclear. Per the germline V gene, CDR1 is SGHTA and CDR2 is FQGNSA. The V end was cut by 3 bases, the J end by 3 bases, with 9 bases between. The CDR3 is 13 amino acids. The CDR3 bases are TGTGCCAGCAGCTTTTTAACGTACTACGAGCAGTACTTC. This encodes CASSFLTYYEQYF. The entire variable domain, with the rest obtained from reference TRBV7-2 and TRBJ2-7, is as follows: GAGVSQSPSNKVTEKGKDVELRCDPISGHTALYWYRQSLGQGLEFLIYFQGNSAPDKSGLPSDRFSAERTGGSVSTLTIQRTQQEDSAVYLCASSFLTYYEQYFGPGTRLTVT.